This T cell receptor (beta chain) stems from a study of T cells in women clearing cervical HPV infection. Looking at the study overall: Blood came at first lesion visit for cases, post-clearance for controls.

Study outcomes and limitations: CIN3+ cases had significantly higher TCR repertoire richness than controls, but evenness did not differ. Richness differences could reflect unmeasured T-cell content per sample. Effector/memory and HPV-specific T cells were not isolated, and association timing is unknown.

The V gene end was trimmed by 5 bases and the J gene end by 7 bases; junction bases not matched to a gene: 17. Germline CDR1 and CDR2: SNHLY and FYNNEI. CDR3 length: 17 residues. Regarding this clone: No antigen is known for it. Coverage ceases 3 residues before the CDR3 finishes, and the germline J gene fills in the end.

The repertoire was sequenced with immunoSEQ multiplex PCR; TCRdb's copy has only in-frame clones and lacks some. This sample contains about 46,000 clones. Sequencing input: blood buffy coat. The clonotype originates from a woman aged 18 to 75 with a cervical HPV16 infection that either progressed to CIN3+ or cleared (not recorded which). The rearrangement uses TRBV2 and TRBJ1-5; TRBD1 aligns across 7 bases. CDR3 DNA, as far as it was read: TGTGCCAGCAGTTTTGGACAGGCCAGACGGAGCTTACAGCCC. Its protein is CASSFGQARRSLQP. In full, the CDR3 is CASSFGQARRSLQPQHF.